This T cell receptor (beta chain) stems from a study of shared clonotypes between healthy human individuals. Whole-study results and caveats: Among the subsets, naive ones generally showed larger estimated richness than memory ones.

To note about this clone: Antigen specificity is unknown. Different DNA sequences within this sample yield the same CDR3.

Using about 220 ng DNA, 32,000 or so T cell genomes, the sorted-subset replicate PCRs were run. TCRdb's table, derived via immunoSEQ multiplex PCR, lists solely in-frame clones and lacks some. The table has some 1 million clones, around 75% seen once. The CDR3 totals 14 residues. CDR1 is SGHRS and CDR2 is YFSETQ in the germline V gene. V gave up 0 bases and J gave up 1 base, with 8 bases separating them. Sequenced material: memory CD4+ T cells sorted from blood. Subset described: CD45RA-negative fraction. The clonotype was recovered from a man aged 18 to 30 in good health. The chain links TRBV5-1 to TRBJ2-7; D call uncertain. CDR3 residues: CASSLEGFSYEQYF. CDR3 DNA: TGCGCCAGCAGCTTGGAAGGGTTTTCCTACGAGCAGTACTTC.